The 26 T cell receptor beta chains given below trace back to one sample, sequenced in a study of T cell responses to AZD1222 COVID-19 vaccine. Some clones are missing from TCRdb's copy, which holds only in-frame ones; the method was immunoSEQ multiplex PCR. Of fewer than 150,000 clones in the sample, about 90% were seen once. Sequencing used peripheral blood, obtained on day 0 of AZD1222 vaccination. The source of these receptors is an adult in good health.

About this clone: This sample also contains other DNA sequences that code for the same CDR3. This rearrangement joins TRBV6-2 or TRBV6-3 to TRBJ1-5, with D perhaps matching TRBD1 (5 bases). The germline V and J ends were trimmed by 5 bases and 7 bases, with 6 bases remaining between them. The CDR3 is made up of 11 amino acids. Germline assignment: CDR1 MNHEY and CDR2 SVGEGT. The CDR3 is CASSQGQPQHF. The CDR3 DNA is TGTGCCAGCAGTCAGGGACAGCCCCAGCATTTT.

The chain couples TRBV6-6 to TRBJ1-6, with D possibly TRBD1 on 6 matching bases. The CDR3 spans 17 residues. Germline V gives CDR1 MNHNY, CDR2 SVGAGI (reference sequence). Trimming stripped 5 bases from V and 0 bases from J, with 14 bases between. The CDR3 is CASSQQGRGSYNSPLHF. In DNA, the CDR3 is TGTGCCAGCAGTCAACAGGGACGTGGCTCCTATAATTCACCCCTCCACTTT.

The rearrangement joins TRBV27 to TRBJ1-6; D not resolved. Germline CDR1 MNHEY, CDR2 SMNVEV (reference sequence). Trimming took off 2 bases at V and 0 bases at J, with 11 bases between the two ends. The CDR3 sequence is 17 residues long. In DNA, the CDR3 is TGTGCCAGCAGTTTAAAAATTCTGGGCTCCTATAATTCACCCCTCCACTTT. It yields the protein CASSLKILGSYNSPLHF.

This clone has only one observation. The rearrangement joins TRBV9 to TRBJ2-5, with D possibly called TRBD1 or TRBD2 (5 bases each). The CDR3 spans 14 residues. Trimming pared 7 bases from V and 5 bases from J, leaving 18 bases between. The germline CDR1 and CDR2 sequences are SGDLS and YYNGEE. CDR3 nucleotides: TGTGCCAGCTCTCGGAGAATGGGGGAGGAGACCCAGTACTTC. Its protein is CASSRRMGEETQYF.

The V gene is TRBV6-2 or TRBV6-3, the J gene TRBJ2-5; a possible D gene is TRBD2 (5 bases). V was cut by 4 bases and J by 4 bases, with 19 bases left in between. The CDR3 is 16 amino acids. Germline CDR1 reads MNHEY; CDR2 reads SVGEGT. CDR3 sequence (DNA): TGTGCCAGCAGTTTTGGGAGTTGGGCGGCCCTAGAGACCCAGTACTTC. Translated: CASSFGSWAALETQYF.

This chain joins TRBV6-5 and TRBJ1-1, with D possibly being TRBD1 (5 bases). V was shortened by 6 bases and J by 4 bases, with 15 bases between the two germline ends. Germline V gene lookup returns CDR1 MNHEY and CDR2 SVGAGI. The CDR3 has 14 amino acids. CDR3 amino acids: CASRPDSRPTEAFF. In DNA form, the CDR3 reads TGTGCCAGCAGACCCGACAGTAGACCCACTGAAGCTTTCTTT.

CDR3 in DNA: TGTGCCAGCAGCGTAGCCAGTTCCTACGAGCAGTACTTC. Translation: CASSVASSYEQYF. The V and J genes are TRBV9 and TRBJ2-7; no definite D call. CDR3 length equals 13 residues. Trimming shortened V by 0 bases and J by 1 base, and 5 bases separated the two germline ends. Germline V CDR1 and CDR2: SGDLS, YYNGEE.

The CDR3 reads CASSEQTNEKLFF. Written as DNA, the CDR3 is TGCGCCAGCAGTGAACAGACTAATGAAAAACTGTTTTTT. The rearrangement links TRBV10-2 to TRBJ1-4; D gene uncertain. The germline V gene has CDR1 WSHSY and CDR2 SAAADI. Between the trimmed V and J ends, which lost 3 bases and 2 bases, there was a span of 4 bases. The CDR3 is 13 amino acids.

This clone was seen only once. V is TRBV5-1 and J is TRBJ2-7; no reliable D call. The germline V gene encodes CDR1 SGHRS and CDR2 YFSETQ. The CDR3 is made up of 13 amino acids. Trimming removed 2 bases at V and 5 bases at J, with 11 bases between. The CDR3 nucleotides are TGCGCCAGCAGCTTACCCCGACAACACGAGCAGTACTTC. The encoded protein is CASSLPRQHEQYF.

The chain is built from TRBV10-2 and TRBJ2-2, with TRBD1 matching 10 bases. The CDR3 runs to 15 residues. The germline V gene encodes CDR1 WSHSY and CDR2 SAAADI. V gave up 11 bases and J gave up 4 bases; unmatched junction bases: 10. Written as DNA, the CDR3 is TGCGCCTTCTCAGGGGGACAGGGGATCACCGGGGAGCTGTTTTTT. This encodes CAFSGGQGITGELFF.

The chain employs TRBV10-3 and TRBJ2-1; 12 nucleotides agree with TRBD1. The germline V gene has CDR1 ENHRY and CDR2 SYGVKD. V lost 4 bases to trimming and J lost 4 bases; unmatched junction nucleotides: 14. The CDR3 covers 19 residues. The CDR3, as DNA: TGTGCCATCAGTGTGGGGACAGGGGGCGTCTCATCTCCTTACAATGAGCAGTTCTTC. Its protein product is CAISVGTGGVSSPYNEQFF.

This rearrangement joins TRBV7-2 to TRBJ2-1; the match to TRBD2 covers 7 bases. Germline loops: CDR1 SGHTA, CDR2 FQGNSA. Germline trimming cut 4 bases from V and 6 bases from J; bases unmatched to any gene: 9. The CDR3 length is 15 residues. The CDR3 DNA follows: TGTGCCAGCAGCTCACAAGCGGGGAGTGGCAATGAGCAGTTCTTC. Protein sequence: CASSSQAGSGNEQFF.

DNA for the CDR3: TGTGCCAGCAGTTGGACCGAGGGCGAGCAGTACTTC. This codes for CASSWTEGEQYF. The genes are TRBV28 and TRBJ2-7; TRBD2 might be the D (5 bases). Trimming took off 4 bases at V and 6 bases at J, with 10 bases between the two ends. This CDR3 is built from 12 residues. In germline, CDR1 is MDHEN, CDR2 SYDVKM.

The V gene is TRBV10-1, the J gene TRBJ1-1; maybe TRBD1 (5 bases). Germline V gene sequence: CDR1 WNHNN, CDR2 SYGVQD (reference sequence). Trimming pared 6 bases from V and 9 bases from J, leaving 26 bases between. This CDR3 is 16 amino acids long. This CDR3 reads CASRDWAGTGGRKAFF. CDR3 coding DNA: TGCGCCAGCAGAGACTGGGCAGGGACTGGCGGCAGGAAAGCTTTCTTT.

V is TRBV7-3 and J is TRBJ2-2, with 7 nucleotides matching TRBD2. J was trimmed by 2 bases and V by 8 bases; bases with no gene match: 8. Germline CDR1 is SGHTA and CDR2 is FQGTGA. This CDR3 spans 15 amino acids. In nucleotides, the CDR3 is TGTGCCAGCGCAGCCGGGGGGAAAAACACCGGGGAGCTGTTTTTT. It translates to CASAAGGKNTGELFF. Full variable domain (rest looked up from reference TRBV7-3 and TRBJ2-2): GAGVSQTPSNKVTEKGKYVELRCDPISGHTALYWYRQSLGQGPEFLIYFQGTGAADDSGLPNDRFFAVRPEGSVSTLKIQRTERGDSAVYLCASAAGGKNTGELFFGEGSRLTVL.

This clone was seen more than once but under ten times. CDR3 loop: CASRSGGRNTGELFF. The DNA for the CDR3 is TGTGCCAGCAGGTCGGGAGGGCGGAACACCGGGGAGCTGTTTTTT. The chain carries TRBV3-1 (or the pseudogene TRBV3-2) and TRBJ2-2; 8 bases map to TRBD2. Germline CDR1 is LGHDT and CDR2 is YNNKEL (reference sequence). The CDR3 runs 15 residues. V dropped 6 bases and J dropped 1; count of bases not matched to a gene: 4.

The chain couples TRBV19 to TRBJ1-4, with D unclear. CDR1 is LNHDA and CDR2 is SQIVND in the germline V gene (reference sequence). This CDR3 region has 11 residues. Trimming stripped 7 bases from V and 11 bases from J, with 11 bases between. CDR3 protein: CASKGARKLFF. For the CDR3, the DNA is TGTGCCAGTAAAGGCGCGAGGAAACTGTTTTTT.

The J gene is TRBJ1-1, the V gene TRBV10-2; 7 bases align to TRBD1. The CDR3 has 17 amino acids. The germline V gene has CDR1 WSHSY and CDR2 SAAADI. V gave up 1 base and J gave up 2 bases; unmatched junction bases: 10. The CDR3 DNA sequence: TGCGCCAGCAGTGAGTTTCTAACGGGACAGACTAACACTGAAGCTTTCTTT. Encoded protein: CASSEFLTGQTNTEAFF.

The rearrangement uses TRBV19 and TRBJ2-7; 10 nucleotides align to TRBD1. The V gene end was trimmed by 6 bases and the J gene end by 1 base; junction bases not matched to a gene: 6. This CDR3 has 15 amino acids. From germline, CDR1 is LNHDA and CDR2 SQIVND (reference sequence). For the CDR3, the DNA is TGTGCCAGTAGGGAGACAGGGGGCCCATCCTACGAGCAGTACTTC. Amino acid sequence: CASRETGGPSYEQYF.

The chain combines TRBV6-5 with TRBJ2-3, with TRBD1 as a possible D gene (6 bases). The CDR3 runs 14 residues. CDR1 and CDR2 from the germline V gene are MNHEY and SVGAGI. Trimming stripped 4 bases from V and 1 base from J, with 9 bases between. The CDR3 nucleotides are TGTGCCAGCAGTTCGGACAGACGCACAGATACGCAGTATTTT. It yields the protein CASSSDRRTDTQYF.

The chain joins TRBV28 to TRBJ1-1; possibly TRBD1 for D (6 bases). The V gene lost 7 bases and the J gene lost 1 base, with 13 bases spanning the gap. Germline V gene lookup returns CDR1 MDHEN and CDR2 SYDVKM. The CDR3 is 14 residues long. The chain's CDR3 is CASIRGSQNTEAFF. The CDR3 DNA reads as TGTGCCAGCATAAGGGGGTCCCAGAACACTGAAGCTTTCTTT.

The V gene is TRBV5-3, the J gene TRBJ1-5; TRBD1 matches 10 bases. TRBV5-3 qualifies as an ORF whose function is uncertain. The CDR3 length is 19 residues. V was pared by 4 bases and J by 1 base, with 14 bases of the junction left unmatched. The CDR3 sequence: CARSPPGQGRLQSNQPQHF. In DNA, the CDR3 is TGTGCCAGAAGCCCCCCGGGACAGGGGCGCCTCCAGAGCAATCAGCCCCAGCATTTT.

The chain joins TRBV5-1 to TRBJ1-5; D remains unclear. Germline assignment: CDR1 SGHRS and CDR2 YFSETQ. Deletions cut 3 bases from V and 2 bases from J, with 6 bases between. CDR3 length: 13 residues. The CDR3 DNA sequence: TGCGCCAGCAGCTCGACGGGCAATCAGCCCCAGCATTTT. This sequence encodes CASSSTGNQPQHF.

The genes are TRBV5-4 and TRBJ2-7; 7 nucleotides align to TRBD1. Germline V lookup: CDR1 SGHNT, CDR2 YYREEE (reference sequence). V lost 0 bases, J lost 1 base, and 4 bases stayed unmatched. This CDR3 has 15 amino acids. The CDR3, as DNA: TGTGCCAGCAGCTTGGGGTTACAGGGGTCCTACGAGCAGTACTTC. It specifies CASSLGLQGSYEQYF. The full variable domain, rest sourced from reference TRBV5-4 and TRBJ2-7, is ETGVTQSPTHLIKTRGQQVTLRCSSQSGHNTVSWYQQALGQGPQFIFQYYREEENGRGNFPPRFSGLQFPNYSSELNVNALELDDSALYLCASSLGLQGSYEQYFGPGTRLTVT.

The chain has TRBV18 and TRBJ1-6; 9 bases fit TRBD1. Germline values: CDR1 KGHSH, CDR2 LQKENI. The V gene end was trimmed by 6 bases and the J gene end by 7 bases; junction bases not matched to a gene: 7. The CDR3 loop spans 15 amino acids. CDR3 loop: CASSRTGGGNSPLHF. CDR3 DNA: TGTGCCAGCTCCCGAACAGGGGGCGGGAATTCACCCCTCCACTTT.

This clone has only one observation. V usage is TRBV5-1 and J usage is TRBJ2-7; 12 nucleotides match TRBD2. Germline V gene data show CDR1 as SGHRS and CDR2 as YFSETQ. The CDR3 contains 16 residues. The junction had 12 bases not matched to a gene; V was cut back by 4 bases and J by 7 bases. The CDR3 bases are TGCGCCAGCAGCGATCGGACTAGCGGGATACTCTCGGAGCAGTACTTC. Translating it yields CASSDRTSGILSEQYF.